This is a list of T cell receptor beta chains from one sample in a study of T cells expressing NK-cell markers. Reanalyzing the 5' RACE reads, TCRdb keeps one entry per CDR3 protein, without DNA. The sample table sets out roughly 450,000 distinct CDR3 sequences. Sequenced sample: blood T cells: a sorted CD56 or NKG2C T cell subset, CD4+ or CD8+ T cells, or bulk PBMC T cells (not recorded which). The receptor set was obtained from a woman between 45 and 65 years old in good health. Each CDR3 is given with its conserved first and last residue.

j_gene: TRBJ1-4; v_gene: TRBV6-2/TRBV6-3; CDR3aa: CASTLPGQLEKLFF
j_gene: TRBJ2-3; v_gene: TRBV15; CDR3aa: CATSRDQEATVTQYF
j_gene: TRBJ2-1; v_gene: TRBV12-3/TRBV12-4; CDR3aa: CASSPSGRGPDNEQFF
j_gene: TRBJ2-1; v_gene: TRBV18; CDR3aa: CASSPEGLADGEQFF
j_gene: TRBJ2-3; v_gene: TRBV4-2; CDR3aa: CASSQWISGSRGATDTQYF
j_gene: TRBJ2-3; v_gene: TRBV20-1; CDR3aa: CSAGPTLGLAGGTSTDTQYF
j_gene: TRBJ1-2; v_gene: TRBV12-3/TRBV12-4; CDR3aa: CASTPAGGHGYTF
j_gene: TRBJ2-3; v_gene: TRBV5-1; CDR3aa: CASSFQGPTDTQYF
j_gene: TRBJ1-2; v_gene: TRBV5-1; CDR3aa: CASNHGTANYGYTF
j_gene: TRBJ2-3; v_gene: TRBV29-1; CDR3aa: CSVAGDTRTDTQYF
j_gene: TRBJ1-6; v_gene: TRBV4-2; CDR3aa: CASSQEGTYSYNSPLHF
j_gene: TRBJ2-3; v_gene: TRBV5-1; CDR3aa: CASSLVASHRDTQYF
j_gene: TRBJ2-1; v_gene: TRBV3-1; CDR3aa: CASSQDRGASGVEQFF
j_gene: TRBJ1-3; v_gene: TRBV19; CDR3aa: CASSIELSGNTIYF
j_gene: TRBJ2-4; v_gene: TRBV6-1; CDR3aa: CASSDQGGGNIQYF
j_gene: TRBJ2-3; v_gene: TRBV29-1; CDR3aa: CSARLSGRATDTQYF
j_gene: TRBJ2-6; v_gene: TRBV19; CDR3aa: CASGPLSGANVLTF
j_gene: TRBJ2-3; v_gene: TRBV29-1; CDR3aa: CSVLQGATVDTQYF
j_gene: TRBJ2-7; v_gene: TRBV12-3/TRBV12-4; CDR3aa: CASTQSGTGGIKYF
j_gene: TRBJ2-1; v_gene: TRBV5-4; CDR3aa: CASSDRTRNNEQFF
j_gene: TRBJ2-1; v_gene: TRBV7-9; CDR3aa: CAIDWSYNEQFF
j_gene: TRBJ2-2; v_gene: TRBV5-6; CDR3aa: CASSLVGAGGGTGELFF
j_gene: TRBJ2-6; v_gene: TRBV12-3/TRBV12-4; CDR3aa: CASTQWRGLSGANVLTF
j_gene: TRBJ2-7; v_gene: TRBV6-2/TRBV6-3; CDR3aa: CASSWTSGRPYYEQYF
j_gene: TRBJ2-3; v_gene: TRBV20-1; CDR3aa: CSASWRLAGGSDTQYF
j_gene: TRBJ1-1; v_gene: TRBV7-9; CDR3aa: CASSLTTGYGFF
j_gene: TRBJ1-2; v_gene: TRBV14; CDR3aa: CASSPSFLYGYTF
j_gene: TRBJ1-1; v_gene: TRBV18; CDR3aa: CASSPRPGEAFF
j_gene: TRBJ2-2; v_gene: TRBV20-1; CDR3aa: CSAPHDGANTGELFF
j_gene: TRBJ2-4; v_gene: TRBV6-6; CDR3aa: CASSLGSELIAKNIQYF
j_gene: TRBJ1-6; v_gene: TRBV12-3/TRBV12-4; CDR3aa: CASSFSRYNSPLHF
j_gene: TRBJ2-3; v_gene: TRBV14; CDR3aa: CASSQVPGVGTQYF
j_gene: TRBJ1-2; v_gene: TRBV20-1; CDR3aa: CSATGQGDYGYTF
j_gene: TRBJ2-3; v_gene: TRBV5-1; CDR3aa: CASSLGMGPSTDTQYF
j_gene: TRBJ1-5; v_gene: TRBV2; CDR3aa: CASRAPGGNSNQPQHF
j_gene: TRBJ2-4; v_gene: TRBV12-3/TRBV12-4; CDR3aa: CASSSRTGQYF
j_gene: TRBJ1-2; v_gene: TRBV10-3; CDR3aa: CAISGQPYYGYTF
j_gene: TRBJ2-2; v_gene: TRBV6-1; CDR3aa: CASGLTGGELFF
j_gene: TRBJ2-3; v_gene: TRBV2; CDR3aa: CASSGRGLSTDTQYF
j_gene: TRBJ2-1; v_gene: TRBV19; CDR3aa: CASSPRTGRGELKQFF
j_gene: TRBJ1-2; v_gene: TRBV7-9; CDR3aa: CASSLDLTQVVRGYTF
j_gene: TRBJ2-7; v_gene: TRBV29-1; CDR3aa: CSAQGWATTSYEQYF
j_gene: TRBJ1-2; v_gene: TRBV6-2/TRBV6-3; CDR3aa: CASKKLEANYGYTF
j_gene: TRBJ2-1; v_gene: TRBV7-2; CDR3aa: CASSPRGGSTHNEQFF
j_gene: TRBJ2-1; v_gene: TRBV24-1; CDR3aa: CATSEHTGQGYNEQFF
j_gene: TRBJ1-3; v_gene: TRBV9; CDR3aa: CASSVEGVTGNTIYF
j_gene: TRBJ2-3; v_gene: TRBV29-1; CDR3aa: CSVGWGTGSDTQYF